These 16 T cell receptor beta chains originate from one sample sequenced in a study of blood T cell repertoires in COVID-19. Repertoires were generated with immunoSEQ multiplex PCR, while TCRdb's copy carries only in-frame clones and drops some. This sample has 20,000 to 30,000 clones; 94% occur once, and the top ten carry under 4.5%. Sequencing input: peripheral blood. Receptors were obtained from a woman between 45 and 60 years old with active COVID-19.

The genes are TRBV2 and TRBJ1-4, with D perhaps matching TRBD1 (6 bases). Trimming pared 2 bases from V and 7 bases from J, leaving 11 bases between. This CDR3 is built from 14 residues. Per germline, CDR1 SNHLY and CDR2 FYNNEI. The CDR3 loop reads CASSETGWAEKLFF. Written as DNA, the CDR3 is TGTGCCAGCAGTGAAACAGGGTGGGCTGAAAAACTGTTTTTT.

The rearrangement joins TRBV6-1 to TRBJ2-7, with 11 nucleotides matching TRBD2. This CDR3 comprises 15 residues. Germline values: CDR1 MNHNS, CDR2 SASEGT. V was clipped by 1 base and J by 2 bases; unmatched bases: 1. CDR3 protein: CASSEELAGAYEQYV. In DNA form, the CDR3 reads TGTGCCAGCAGTGAAGAACTAGCGGGGGCCTACGAGCAGTACGTC.

This rearrangement joins TRBV20-1 to TRBJ2-7; D possibly corresponds to TRBD1 (5 bases). Germline lookup yields CDR1 DFQATT and CDR2 SNEGSKA (reference sequence). The CDR3 is 11 amino acids. Trimming cost V 6 bases and J 5 bases, with 11 bases left between them. CDR3 DNA: TGCAGTGCCAAATCAGGGCACGAGCAGTACGTC. Its translation is CSAKSGHEQYV.

The rearrangement uses TRBV18 and TRBJ1-4; D unresolved. Trimming took off 1 base at V and 6 bases at J, with 12 bases between the two ends. CDR3 size: 15 residues. CDR1 KGHSH and CDR2 LQKENI come from the germline V gene. CDR3 loop: CASSPRPGLDEKLFF. CDR3 bases: TGTGCCAGCTCACCACGTCCCGGACTCGATGAAAAACTGTTTTTT.

This clone appeared a single time. The chain has TRBV5-4 and TRBJ2-3, with 9 bases fitting TRBD1. CDR3 length: 15 amino acids. V was clipped by 1 base and J by 3 bases; unmatched bases: 3. CDR1 and CDR2 from the germline V gene are SGHNT and YYREEE (reference sequence). DNA for the CDR3: TGTGCCAGCAGCTTGAGGGACAGGGAGACAGATACGCAGTATTTT. Translating it yields CASSLRDRETDTQYF.

This clone occurred a few times. The J gene is TRBJ1-4, the V gene TRBV27, with a tentative D call TRBD1 (5 bases). CDR3 length equals 15 residues. Deletions cut 7 bases from V and 0 bases from J, with 12 bases between. Germline V lookup: CDR1 MNHEY, CDR2 SMNVEV (reference sequence). The CDR3 protein is CASKGATSTNEKLFF. Here the CDR3 DNA reads TGTGCCAGCAAAGGGGCAACCTCAACTAATGAAAAACTGTTTTTT.

The rearrangement joins TRBV7-6 to TRBJ2-3, with D perhaps matching TRBD2 (7 bases). The CDR3 spans 16 residues. Trimming took off 0 bases at V and 4 bases at J, with 14 bases between the two ends. Per germline, CDR1 SGHVS and CDR2 FNYEAQ. The CDR3 protein is CASSLAWGGIADTQYF. DNA for the CDR3: TGTGCCAGCAGCTTAGCGTGGGGGGGCATCGCAGATACGCAGTATTTT.

The chain is built from TRBV6-5 and TRBJ2-7; D is perhaps TRBD2 (5 bases). CDR3 length: 14 amino acids. Germline CDR1 is MNHEY and CDR2 is SVGAGI. The germline V and J ends were trimmed by 6 bases and 2 bases, with 14 bases remaining between them. CDR3 nucleotide sequence: TGTGCCAGCAGCCGCAGCGGACGGGCCTACGAGCAGTACTTC. Translation gives CASSRSGRAYEQYF.

The chain links TRBV5-1 to TRBJ2-2; TRBD2 agrees at 11 bases. Losses at the gene ends were 3 bases for V and 0 bases for J; bases not matched to a gene: 13. Germline CDR1 and CDR2: SGHRS and YFSETQ. The CDR3 contains 20 residues. CDR3 in DNA: TGCGCCAGCAGCTCATACCCCACTAGCGGGGGCCAGGCGAACACCGGGGAGCTGTTTTTT. Its protein is CASSSYPTSGGQANTGELFF.

V gene TRBV2 combines with J gene TRBJ1-4; no reliable D call. The germline V gene encodes CDR1 SNHLY and CDR2 FYNNEI. V was cut by 5 bases and J by 7 bases, with 20 bases left in between. CDR3 size: 16 residues. The CDR3 reads CASSISVEGRVEKLFF. DNA for the CDR3: TGTGCCAGCAGTATAAGCGTGGAGGGAAGAGTTGAAAAACTGTTTTTT.

The genes are TRBV7-9 and TRBJ2-3; a weak D match, TRBD2 (6 bases). The germline V and J ends were trimmed by 3 bases and 1 base, with 11 bases remaining between them. CDR1 SEHNR and CDR2 FQNEAQ come from the germline V gene (reference sequence). The CDR3 is made up of 15 amino acids. The CDR3 nucleotides are TGTGCCAGCAGCTTTACTAGCTCCGGCACAGATACGCAGTATTTT. The encoded protein is CASSFTSSGTDTQYF.

The chain carries TRBV4-2 and TRBJ2-7; 7 nucleotides agree with TRBD2. V gave up 5 bases and J gave up 3 bases; unmatched junction bases: 7. Germline values: CDR1 LGHNA, CDR2 YNFKEQ. CDR3 length: 14 amino acids. The CDR3 reads CASSAAGESYEQYF. As DNA, the CDR3 is TGTGCCAGCAGCGCCGCGGGAGAGAGCTACGAGCAGTACTTC.

This clone was found a few times. The chain links TRBV7-9 to TRBJ1-5; a possible D gene is TRBD1 (5 bases). Germline CDR1 and CDR2: SEHNR and FQNEAQ (reference sequence). This CDR3 is 16 amino acids long. Trimming took 1 base from V and 5 from J, leaving 15 bases between them. The CDR3 region has the DNA TGTGCCAGCAGCTTAGGGGGCCTCGTTGCCCATCAGCCCCAGCATTTT. Residues: CASSLGGLVAHQPQHF.

In this sample, this clone turned up once. The rearrangement links TRBV4-2 to TRBJ2-2; perhaps TRBD2 as D (6 bases). V lost 4 bases to trimming and J lost 0 bases, with 15 bases between them. The CDR3 is 17 residues long. The germline V gene encodes CDR1 LGHNA and CDR2 YNFKEQ. CDR3 in DNA: TGTGCCAGCAGCCGCGAAACCGGGGGTGCGAACACCGGGGAGCTGTTTTTT. This sequence encodes CASSRETGGANTGELFF.

V and J are TRBV2 and TRBJ2-3; 13 nucleotides line up with TRBD2. From germline, CDR1 is SNHLY and CDR2 FYNNEI. The CDR3 loop spans 16 amino acids. V shed 5 bases, J shed 13 bases, and the junction held 15 bases outside the gene matches. DNA for the CDR3: TGTGCCAGCAGTCAAGGACTAGCGGGGGCCCACAATTGGAAGTATTTT. Protein product: CASSQGLAGAHNWKYF. Complete variable domain (other parts from reference TRBV2 and TRBJ2-3): EPEVTQTPSHQVTQMGQEVILRCVPISNHLYFYWYRQILGQKVEFLVSFYNNEISEKSEIFDDQFSVERPDGSNFTLKIRSTKLEDSAMYFCASSQGLAGAHNWKYFGPGTRLTVL.

The V call is TRBV27, the J call TRBJ1-1; D is undetermined. From germline, CDR1 is MNHEY and CDR2 SMNVEV (reference sequence). Trimming removed 4 bases at V and 0 bases at J, with 9 bases between. The CDR3 is 14 residues long. In DNA form, the CDR3 reads TGTGCCAGCAGTTATGGGCAGCTGAACACTGAAGCTTTCTTT. As protein: CASSYGQLNTEAFF.